The 18 T cell receptor beta chains reported below all come from one sample, sequenced in a study of siplizumab effects on memory and regulatory T cells. Sequencing was performed with immunoSEQ multiplex PCR; in TCRdb, only in-frame clones are kept and a portion is missing. Of tens of thousands of clones listed, 91% are singletons. Sequencing used CD8+ T cells sorted from blood. These receptors were obtained from a human donor in good health.

This chain's CDR3 is CASSFARRQTEAFF. The CDR3 DNA is TGTGCCAGCAGTTTTGCGAGGAGACAGACTGAAGCTTTCTTT. V gene TRBV27 combines with J gene TRBJ1-1; perhaps TRBD1 as D (5 bases). Germline CDR1 and CDR2: MNHEY and SMNVEV (reference sequence). The V end lost 3 bases, the J end lost 5 bases, and 13 bases lay between the germline ends. The CDR3 runs to 14 residues.

This rearrangement joins TRBV4-1 to TRBJ2-5; possibly TRBD2 for D (6 bases). Looked up from germline, CDR1 is MGHRA and CDR2 is YSYEKL. The CDR3 length is 15 residues. The V gene lost 2 bases and the J gene lost 3 bases, with 13 bases spanning the gap. The CDR3 is CASSQLPSEKETQYF. The CDR3, as DNA: TGCGCCAGCAGCCAACTTCCTAGCGAGAAAGAGACCCAGTACTTC.

This chain uses TRBV5-6 with TRBJ2-7; weak D call: TRBD1 (6 bases). Germline V gene lookup returns CDR1 SGHDT and CDR2 YYEEEE. Trimming shortened V by 0 bases and J by 1 base, and 20 bases separated the two germline ends. The CDR3 runs to 18 residues. CDR3 sequence: CASSLVYSGAILSYEQYF. The CDR3 DNA sequence: TGTGCCAGCAGCTTGGTATACTCAGGGGCCATATTATCCTACGAGCAGTACTTC.

This clone was recorded only once. The genes are TRBV7-3 and TRBJ2-2; D not resolved. The CDR3 runs 12 residues. V was cut by 5 bases and J by 7 bases, with 8 bases left in between. CDR1 and CDR2 (germline): SGHTA, FQGTGA. The CDR3 region is CASSPPGGELFF. In nucleotides, the CDR3 is TGTGCCAGCAGCCCACCCGGCGGGGAGCTGTTTTTT.

The gene calls are TRBV21-1 and TRBJ1-1. TRBV21-1 is given as a pseudogene. The CDR3 loop spans 16 amino acids. The CDR3 spells CASRRELATIRTEAFF. CDR3 coding DNA: TGTGCCAGCAGACGGGAGTTAGCTACAATTCGCACTGAAGCTTTCTTT.

The CDR3 coding sequence is TGTGCCAGCAGCCCATCGAGCGGGTACCAAGAGACCCAGTACTTC. Its translation: CASSPSSGYQETQYF. The rearrangement joins TRBV7-9 to TRBJ2-5; weak D call: TRBD2 (6 bases). Germline CDR1 and CDR2: SEHNR and FQNEAQ (reference sequence). The CDR3 sequence is 15 residues long. Trimming took 5 bases from V and 0 from J, leaving 13 bases between them.

This chain uses TRBV9 with TRBJ2-7; no clear D. Germline-derived CDR1 and CDR2 are SGDLS and YYNGEE. This CDR3 comprises 13 residues. Trimming cost V 0 bases and J 6 bases, with 10 bases left between them. This CDR3 reads CASSVGVLGEQYF. The DNA for the CDR3 is TGTGCCAGCAGCGTAGGAGTTTTGGGCGAGCAGTACTTC.

The chain couples TRBV5-6 to TRBJ2-1; D not resolved. CDR1 and CDR2 (germline): SGHDT, YYEEEE. Trimming pared 2 bases from V and 4 bases from J, leaving 13 bases between. CDR3 length equals 15 residues. The CDR3 DNA reads TGTGCCAGCAGCTTCTGGACGGCCTTATACAATGAGCAGTTCTTC. Amino acids: CASSFWTALYNEQFF.

This chain joins TRBV7-3 and TRBJ2-6; TRBD1 is a possible D gene (5 bases). The V gene lost 8 bases and the J gene lost 3 bases, with 11 bases spanning the gap. The CDR3 spans 14 residues. In germline, CDR1 is SGHTA, CDR2 FQGTGA. CDR3 loop: CASCPGFGANVLTF. As DNA, the CDR3 is TGTGCCAGCTGCCCAGGGTTTGGGGCCAACGTCCTGACTTTC.

The CDR3 sequence is CASSEAPGLYEQYF. The CDR3 DNA is TGTGCCAGCAGTGAGGCCCCCGGGCTCTACGAGCAGTACTTC. V and J are TRBV2 and TRBJ2-7, with D hard to call. CDR3 length equals 14 residues. V was cut by 3 bases and J by 3 bases, with 12 bases left in between. In germline, CDR1 is SNHLY, CDR2 FYNNEI. Together with reference TRBV2 and TRBJ2-7, the CDR3 gives the full variable domain: EPEVTQTPSHQVTQMGQEVILRCVPISNHLYFYWYRQILGQKVEFLVSFYNNEISEKSEIFDDQFSVERPDGSNFTLKIRSTKLEDSAMYFCASSEAPGLYEQYFGPGTRLTVT.

This chain uses TRBV11-2 with TRBJ2-4; no firm D call. The CDR3 totals 14 residues. Per the germline V gene, CDR1 is SGHAT and CDR2 is FQNNGV. The germline V and J ends were trimmed by 1 base and 8 bases, with 12 bases remaining between them. The CDR3 loop is CASSLGFFGDIQYF. For the CDR3, the DNA is TGTGCCAGCAGCTTAGGATTTTTCGGTGACATTCAGTACTTC.

The chain joins TRBV27 to TRBJ2-2, with D hard to call. Trimming removed 5 bases at V and 5 bases at J, with 9 bases between. This CDR3 has 13 residues. In germline, CDR1 is MNHEY, CDR2 SMNVEV (reference sequence). The CDR3 protein is CASSPGRTGELFF. For the CDR3, the DNA is TGTGCCAGCAGTCCCGGTAGGACCGGGGAGCTGTTTTTT.

The V call is TRBV7-9, the J call TRBJ2-7; D may be TRBD2 (5 bases). This CDR3 has 14 amino acids. Germline assignment: CDR1 SEHNR and CDR2 FQNEAQ (reference sequence). V shed 5 bases and J shed 1 base, with 12 bases lying between them. The CDR3 reads CASSAGSLSYEQYF. Here the CDR3 DNA reads TGTGCCAGCAGCGCGGGCAGCCTTTCCTACGAGCAGTACTTC.

V is TRBV7-2 and J is TRBJ2-5; 10 bases are a match to TRBD2. The trim removed 4 bases at V and 5 bases at J, leaving 10 bases unmatched. This CDR3 region has 16 residues. CDR1 and CDR2 from the germline V gene are SGHTA and FQGNSA. CDR3 amino acids: CASSSRAGGPIETQYF. For the CDR3, the DNA is TGTGCCAGCAGCTCTAGAGCGGGGGGGCCGATCGAGACCCAGTACTTC.

This chain links TRBV6-5 with TRBJ1-1, with D possibly matching TRBD1 (6 bases). This CDR3 has 13 residues. Looked up from germline, CDR1 is MNHEY and CDR2 is SVGAGI. V dropped 6 bases and J dropped 3 bases, with 11 bases sitting between them. The CDR3 DNA reads TGTGCCAGCAGCGGACAGTTCTACACTGAAGCTTTCTTT. This translates into CASSGQFYTEAFF.

This clone was detected a few times. The genes are TRBV29-1 and TRBJ1-1, with no clear D. The CDR3 sequence is 12 residues long. V lost 5 bases and J 4 bases, leaving 11 bases between the germline ends. Germline loops: CDR1 SQVTM, CDR2 ANQGSEA. For the CDR3, the DNA is TGCAGCGTTATGATGGGCGCCACTGAAGCTTTCTTT. It encodes CSVMMGATEAFF.

The chain couples TRBV5-1 to TRBJ1-2; 7 bases agree with TRBD1. Trimming took 0 bases from V and 3 from J; bases not matched to a gene: 5. This CDR3 comprises 15 residues. Per the germline V gene, CDR1 is SGHRS and CDR2 is YFSETQ. Written as DNA, the CDR3 is TGCGCCAGCAGCTTGGTCTGGACAGGTGACTATGGCTACACCTTC. It yields the protein CASSLVWTGDYGYTF.

The gene calls are TRBV18 and TRBJ1-3, with 8 positions matching TRBD1. V dropped 6 bases and J dropped 0; count of bases not matched to a gene: 13. The CDR3 is 18 residues long. CDR1 is KGHSH and CDR2 is LQKENI in the germline V gene. CDR3 in amino acids: CASSPLNLDRDSGNTIYF. The CDR3 coding sequence is TGTGCCAGCTCCCCTTTAAACCTGGACAGGGACTCTGGAAACACCATATATTTT.